This paragraph covers one TCR beta chain sequence. Its antigen is not known. Profiling relied on immunoSEQ multiplex PCR, and the TCRdb table lists in-frame clones only, not all of them. In the table there are over 150,000 clones, 88% of which are singletons. Germline assignment: CDR1 LNHDA and CDR2 SQIVND (reference sequence). V gave up 4 bases and J gave up 2 bases; unmatched junction bases: 5. This CDR3 is 15 amino acids long. This specimen comes from a study of T cell responses to AZD1222 COVID-19 vaccine. The study, taken as a whole, reports: Among those given AZD1222, only five or six were seropositive at baseline. Most donors were white British, females outnumbered males, and clonal diversity was possibly underestimated.

The specimen comprised peripheral blood, sampled 28 days after the second AZD1222 dose. The chain recombines TRBV19 with TRBJ2-7; 10 nucleotides match TRBD1. This TCR was sampled from an adult who received the AZD1222 COVID-19 vaccine. The chain's CDR3 is CASSTRQGATYEQYF. The CDR3 DNA sequence: TGTGCCAGTAGTACCCGACAGGGGGCGACCTACGAGCAGTACTTC.